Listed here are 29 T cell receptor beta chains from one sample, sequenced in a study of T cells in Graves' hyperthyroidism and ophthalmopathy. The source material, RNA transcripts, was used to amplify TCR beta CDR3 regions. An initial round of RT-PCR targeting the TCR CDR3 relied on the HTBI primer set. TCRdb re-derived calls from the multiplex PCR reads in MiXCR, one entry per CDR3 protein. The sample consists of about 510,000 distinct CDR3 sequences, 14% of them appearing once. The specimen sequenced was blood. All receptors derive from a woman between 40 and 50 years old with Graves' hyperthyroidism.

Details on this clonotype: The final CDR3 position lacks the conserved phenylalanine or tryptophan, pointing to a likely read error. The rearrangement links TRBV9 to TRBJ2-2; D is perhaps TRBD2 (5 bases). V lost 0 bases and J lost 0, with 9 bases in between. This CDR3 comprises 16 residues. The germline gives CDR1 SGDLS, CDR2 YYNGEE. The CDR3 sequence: CASSVGSGANTGELFS. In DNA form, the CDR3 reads TGTGCCAGCAGCGTAGGGAGCGGAGCGAACACCGGGGAGCTGTTTTCT.

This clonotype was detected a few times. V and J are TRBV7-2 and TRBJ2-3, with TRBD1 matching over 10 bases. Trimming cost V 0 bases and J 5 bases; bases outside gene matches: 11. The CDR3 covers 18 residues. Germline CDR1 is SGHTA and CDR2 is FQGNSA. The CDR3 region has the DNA TGTGCCAGCAGCTTAGCCCTGGGGGACAGGGGATATGGAGATACGCAGTATTTT. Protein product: CASSLALGDRGYGDTQYF. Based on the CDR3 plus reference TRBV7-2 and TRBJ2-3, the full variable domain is GAGVSQSPSNKVTEKGKDVELRCDPISGHTALYWYRQSLGQGLEFLIYFQGNSAPDKSGLPSDRFSAERTGGSVSTLTIQRTQQEDSAVYLCASSLALGDRGYGDTQYFGPGTRLTVL.

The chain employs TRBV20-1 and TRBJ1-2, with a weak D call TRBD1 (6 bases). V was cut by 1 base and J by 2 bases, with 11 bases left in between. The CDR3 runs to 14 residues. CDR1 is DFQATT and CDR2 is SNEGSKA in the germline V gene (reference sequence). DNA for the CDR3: TGCAGTGCTAGAGCAGGGGCTCCCAACTATGGCTACACCTTC. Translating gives CSARAGAPNYGYTF.

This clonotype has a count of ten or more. The CDR3 is CASSLIAGPTDTQYF. The DNA for the CDR3 is TGTGCCAGCAGTTTAATAGCGGGACCCACAGATACGCAGTATTTT. V gene TRBV12-3 or TRBV12-4 combines with J gene TRBJ2-3; 8 bases match TRBD2. Trimming at V came to 2 bases and at J to 2 bases, leaving 3 bases not matched to a gene. The CDR3 loop spans 15 amino acids.

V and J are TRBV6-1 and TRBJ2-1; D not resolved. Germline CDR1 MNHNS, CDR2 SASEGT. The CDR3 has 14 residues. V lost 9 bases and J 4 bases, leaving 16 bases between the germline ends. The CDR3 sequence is CARRPCPWYNEQFF. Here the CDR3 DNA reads TGTGCCAGGAGACCCTGCCCTTGGTACAATGAGCAGTTCTTC.

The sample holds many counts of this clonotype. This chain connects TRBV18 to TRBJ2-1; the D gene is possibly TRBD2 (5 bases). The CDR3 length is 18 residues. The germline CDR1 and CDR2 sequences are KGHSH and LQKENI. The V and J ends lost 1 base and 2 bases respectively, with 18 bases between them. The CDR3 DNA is TGTGCCAGCTCACCACTTTCGCCGGGAACGAGCACCTACAATGAGCAGTTCTTC. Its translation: CASSPLSPGTSTYNEQFF.

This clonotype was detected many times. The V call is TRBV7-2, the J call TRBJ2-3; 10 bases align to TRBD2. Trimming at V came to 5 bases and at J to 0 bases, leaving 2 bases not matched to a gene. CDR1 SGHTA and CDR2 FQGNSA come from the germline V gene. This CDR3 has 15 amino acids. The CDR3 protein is CASSEGLASTDTQYF. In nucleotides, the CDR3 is TGTGCCAGCAGCGAGGGACTAGCGAGCACAGATACGCAGTATTTT.

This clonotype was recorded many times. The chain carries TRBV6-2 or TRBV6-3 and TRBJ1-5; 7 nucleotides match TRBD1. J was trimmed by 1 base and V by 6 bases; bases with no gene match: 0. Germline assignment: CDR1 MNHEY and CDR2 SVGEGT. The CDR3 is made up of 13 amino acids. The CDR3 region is CASRGQSNQPQHF. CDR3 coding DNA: TGTGCCAGCAGGGGACAGAGCAATCAGCCCCAGCATTTT.

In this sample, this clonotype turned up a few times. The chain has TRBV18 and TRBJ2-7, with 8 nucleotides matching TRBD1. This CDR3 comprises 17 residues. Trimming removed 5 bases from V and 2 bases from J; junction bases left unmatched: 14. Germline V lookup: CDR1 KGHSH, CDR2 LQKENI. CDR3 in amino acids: CASSTIDLGQGPYEQYF. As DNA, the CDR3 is TGTGCCAGCTCAACAATTGACCTCGGACAGGGCCCCTACGAGCAGTACTTC.

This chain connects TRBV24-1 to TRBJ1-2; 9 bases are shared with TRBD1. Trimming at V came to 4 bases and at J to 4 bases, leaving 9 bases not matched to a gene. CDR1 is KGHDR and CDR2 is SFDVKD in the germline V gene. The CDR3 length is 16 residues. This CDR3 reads CATSETGTGRLYGYTF. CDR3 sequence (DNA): TGTGCCACCAGTGAGACCGGGACAGGGCGGCTCTATGGCTACACCTTC.

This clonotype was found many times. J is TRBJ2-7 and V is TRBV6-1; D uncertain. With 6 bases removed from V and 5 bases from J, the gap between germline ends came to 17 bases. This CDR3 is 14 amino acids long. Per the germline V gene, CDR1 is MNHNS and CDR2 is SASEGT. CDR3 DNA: TGTGCCAGCAGAGGCGAACTCGATGGAAACGAGCAGTACTTC. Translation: CASRGELDGNEQYF.

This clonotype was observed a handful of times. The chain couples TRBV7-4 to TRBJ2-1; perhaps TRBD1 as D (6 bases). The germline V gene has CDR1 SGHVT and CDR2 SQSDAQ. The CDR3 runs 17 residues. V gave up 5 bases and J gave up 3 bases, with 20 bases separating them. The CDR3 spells CASSETPEGVHYNEQFF. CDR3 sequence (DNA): TGTGCCAGCAGCGAAACCCCTGAGGGGGTACACTACAATGAGCAGTTCTTC. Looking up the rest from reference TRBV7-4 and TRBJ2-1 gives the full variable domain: GAGVSQSPRYKVAKRGRDVALRCDSISGHVTLYWYRQTLGQGSEVLTYSQSDAQRDKSGRPSGRFSAERPERSVSTLKIQRTEQGDSAVYLCASSETPEGVHYNEQFFGPGTRLTVL.

The CDR3 reads CASSLGTPSYEQYF. The CDR3 DNA sequence: TGCGCCAGCAGTCTCGGGACTCCTTCCTACGAGCAGTACTTC. V usage is TRBV5-1 and J usage is TRBJ2-7; D might be TRBD2 (6 bases). Trimming left V 5 bases short and J 1 base short, with 13 bases between. Germline CDR1 SGHRS, CDR2 YFSETQ. This CDR3 contains 14 residues.

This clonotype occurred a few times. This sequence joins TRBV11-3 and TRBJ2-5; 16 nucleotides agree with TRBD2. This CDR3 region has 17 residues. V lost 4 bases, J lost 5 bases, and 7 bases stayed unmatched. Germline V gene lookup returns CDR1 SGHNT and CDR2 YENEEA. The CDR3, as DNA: TGTGCCAGCAGCTGCTCGGGACTAGCGGGAGGGCCTGAGACCCAGTACTTC. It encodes CASSCSGLAGGPETQYF. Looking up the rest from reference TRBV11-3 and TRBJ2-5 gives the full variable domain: EAGVVQSPRYKIIEKKQPVAFWCNPISGHNTLYWYLQNLGQGPELLIRYENEEAVDDSQLPKDRFSAERLKGVDSTLKIQPAELGDSAVYLCASSCSGLAGGPETQYFGPGTRLLVL.

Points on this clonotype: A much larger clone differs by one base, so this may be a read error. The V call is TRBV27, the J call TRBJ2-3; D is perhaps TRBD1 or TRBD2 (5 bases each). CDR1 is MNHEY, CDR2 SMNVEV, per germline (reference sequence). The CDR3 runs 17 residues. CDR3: CASHLMAGDPSTDTQCF. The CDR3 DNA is TGTGCCAGCCATCTAATGGCCGGGGACCCTAGCACAGATACGCAGTGTTTT.

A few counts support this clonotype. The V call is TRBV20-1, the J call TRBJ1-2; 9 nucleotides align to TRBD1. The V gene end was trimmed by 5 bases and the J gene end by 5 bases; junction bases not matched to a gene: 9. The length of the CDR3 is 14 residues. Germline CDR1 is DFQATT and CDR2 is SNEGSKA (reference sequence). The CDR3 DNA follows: TGCAGTGCTCGGACAGGGGATGCGTCGTATGGCTACACCTTC. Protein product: CSARTGDASYGYTF.

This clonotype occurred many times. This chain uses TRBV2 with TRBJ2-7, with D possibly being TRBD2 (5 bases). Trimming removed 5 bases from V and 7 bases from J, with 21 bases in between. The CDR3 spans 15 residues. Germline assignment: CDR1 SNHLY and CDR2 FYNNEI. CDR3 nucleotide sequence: TGTGCCAGCAGTACCTCTAGTGACTACTATGCTGAGCAGTACTTC. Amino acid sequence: CASSTSSDYYAEQYF.

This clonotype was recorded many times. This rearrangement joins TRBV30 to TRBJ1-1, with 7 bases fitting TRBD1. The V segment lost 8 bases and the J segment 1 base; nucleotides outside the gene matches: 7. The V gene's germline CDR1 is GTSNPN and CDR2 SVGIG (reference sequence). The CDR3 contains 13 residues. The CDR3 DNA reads TGTGCCGGACGGGGACAGCCGAACACTGAAGCTTTCTTT. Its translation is CAGRGQPNTEAFF.

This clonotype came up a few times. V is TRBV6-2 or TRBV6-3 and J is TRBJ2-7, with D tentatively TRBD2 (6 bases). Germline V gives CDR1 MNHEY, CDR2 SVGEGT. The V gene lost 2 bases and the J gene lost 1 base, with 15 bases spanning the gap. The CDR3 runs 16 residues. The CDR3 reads CASSYMPGGDSYEQYF. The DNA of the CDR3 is TGTGCCAGCAGTTACATGCCGGGCGGGGATTCCTACGAGCAGTACTTC.

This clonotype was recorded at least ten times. The CDR3, as DNA: TGTGCCAGCAGCCAAGTGGCAGTATATGAAAAACTGTTTTTT. Translation: CASSQVAVYEKLFF. V gene TRBV3-1 combines with J gene TRBJ1-4; D is ambiguous. The CDR3 runs to 14 residues. The V gene's germline CDR1 is LGHDT and CDR2 YNNKEL (reference sequence). Trimming took off 1 base at V and 6 bases at J, with 9 bases between the two ends.

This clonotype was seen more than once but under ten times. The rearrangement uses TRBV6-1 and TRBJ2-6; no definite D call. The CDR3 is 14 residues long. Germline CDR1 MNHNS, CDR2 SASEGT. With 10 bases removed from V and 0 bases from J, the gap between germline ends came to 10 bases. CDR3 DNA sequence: TGTGCCACCGTTCAGCCCTCTGGGGCCAACGTCCTGACTTTC. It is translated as CATVQPSGANVLTF.

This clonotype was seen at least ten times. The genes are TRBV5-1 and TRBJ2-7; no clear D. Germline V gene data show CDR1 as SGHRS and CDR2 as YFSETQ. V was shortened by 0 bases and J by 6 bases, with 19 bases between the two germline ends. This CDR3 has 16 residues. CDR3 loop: CASSLAVVGPSGEQYF. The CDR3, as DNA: TGCGCCAGCAGCTTGGCCGTGGTGGGCCCCTCGGGCGAGCAGTACTTC. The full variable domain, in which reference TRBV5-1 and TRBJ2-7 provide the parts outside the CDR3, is KAGVTQTPRYLIKTRGQQVTLSCSPISGHRSVSWYQQTPGQGLQFLFEYFSETQRNKGNFPGRFSGRQFSNSRSEMNVSTLELGDSALYLCASSLAVVGPSGEQYFGPGTRLTVT.

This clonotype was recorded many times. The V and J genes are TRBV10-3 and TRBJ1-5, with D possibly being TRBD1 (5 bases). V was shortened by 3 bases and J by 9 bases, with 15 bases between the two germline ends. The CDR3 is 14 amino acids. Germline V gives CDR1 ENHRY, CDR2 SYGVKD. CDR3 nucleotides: TGTGCCATCAGTGACTCCGGGGACCAAAGGCCCCAGCATTTT. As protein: CAISDSGDQRPQHF.

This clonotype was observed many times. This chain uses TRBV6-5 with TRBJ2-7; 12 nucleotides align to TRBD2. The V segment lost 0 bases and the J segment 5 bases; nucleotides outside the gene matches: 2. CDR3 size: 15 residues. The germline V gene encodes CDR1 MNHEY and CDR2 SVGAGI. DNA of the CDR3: TGTGCCAGCAGTTACTCGACTAGCGGGAGCAACGAGCAGTACTTC. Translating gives CASSYSTSGSNEQYF.

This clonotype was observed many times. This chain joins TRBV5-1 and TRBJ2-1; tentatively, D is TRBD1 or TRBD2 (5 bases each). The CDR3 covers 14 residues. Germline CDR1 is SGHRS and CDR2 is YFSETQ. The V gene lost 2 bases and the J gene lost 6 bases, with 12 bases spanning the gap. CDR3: CASSFRDRANEQFF. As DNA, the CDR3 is TGCGCCAGCAGCTTCCGGGACCGAGCCAATGAGCAGTTCTTC.

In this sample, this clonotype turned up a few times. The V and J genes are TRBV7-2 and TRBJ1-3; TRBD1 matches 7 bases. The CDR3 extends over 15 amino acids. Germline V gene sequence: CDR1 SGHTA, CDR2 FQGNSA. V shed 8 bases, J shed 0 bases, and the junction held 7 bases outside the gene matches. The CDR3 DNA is TGTGCCAGCGGCCGGGACAGAGACTCTGGAAACACCATATATTTT. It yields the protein CASGRDRDSGNTIYF.

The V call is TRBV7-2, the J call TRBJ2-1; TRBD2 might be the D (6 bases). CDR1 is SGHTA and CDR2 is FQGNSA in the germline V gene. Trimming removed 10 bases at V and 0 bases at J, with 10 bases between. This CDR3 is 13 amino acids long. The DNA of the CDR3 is TGTGCCACGGGGGACTCCTCCTACAATGAGCAGTTCTTC. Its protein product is CATGDSSYNEQFF.

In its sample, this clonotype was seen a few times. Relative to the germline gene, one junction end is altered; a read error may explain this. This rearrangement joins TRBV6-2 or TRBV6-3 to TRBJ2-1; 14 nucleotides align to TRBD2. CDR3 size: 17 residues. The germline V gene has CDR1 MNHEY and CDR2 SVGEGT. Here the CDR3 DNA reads TGTGCCAGCAGTCCCTTCGGACTAGCGGGAGGAATCCGTGAGCAGATCTTC. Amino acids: CASSPFGLAGGIREQIF.

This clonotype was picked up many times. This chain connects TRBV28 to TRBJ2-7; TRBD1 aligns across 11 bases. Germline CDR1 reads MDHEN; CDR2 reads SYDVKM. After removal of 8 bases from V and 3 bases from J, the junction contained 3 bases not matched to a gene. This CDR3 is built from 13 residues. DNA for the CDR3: TGTGCCAGCGGGACAGGGGGGTACTACGAGCAGTACTTC. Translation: CASGTGGYYEQYF.